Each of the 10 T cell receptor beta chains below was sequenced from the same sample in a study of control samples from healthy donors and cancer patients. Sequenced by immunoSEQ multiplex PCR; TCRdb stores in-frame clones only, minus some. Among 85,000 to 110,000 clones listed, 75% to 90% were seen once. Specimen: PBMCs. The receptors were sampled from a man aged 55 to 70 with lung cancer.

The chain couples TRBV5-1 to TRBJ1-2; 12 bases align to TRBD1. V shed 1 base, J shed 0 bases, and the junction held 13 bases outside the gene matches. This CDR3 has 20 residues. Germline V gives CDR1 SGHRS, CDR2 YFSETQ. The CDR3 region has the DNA TGCGCCAGCAGCTTGTTCCCGGGACAGGGGGCCTACCAGCCTAACTATGGCTACACCTTC. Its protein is CASSLFPGQGAYQPNYGYTF.

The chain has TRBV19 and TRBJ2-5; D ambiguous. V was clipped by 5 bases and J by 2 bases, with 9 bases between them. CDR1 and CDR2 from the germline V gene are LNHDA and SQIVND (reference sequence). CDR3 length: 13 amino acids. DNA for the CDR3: TGTGCCAGTAGTCGTTACAGTCAAGAGACCCAGTACTTC. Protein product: CASSRYSQETQYF.

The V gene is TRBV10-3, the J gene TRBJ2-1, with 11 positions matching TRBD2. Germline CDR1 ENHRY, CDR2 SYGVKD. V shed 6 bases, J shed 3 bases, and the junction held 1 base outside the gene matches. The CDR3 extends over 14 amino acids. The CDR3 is CAIRGTSGYNEQFF. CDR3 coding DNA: TGTGCCATCAGAGGGACTAGCGGCTACAATGAGCAGTTCTTC.

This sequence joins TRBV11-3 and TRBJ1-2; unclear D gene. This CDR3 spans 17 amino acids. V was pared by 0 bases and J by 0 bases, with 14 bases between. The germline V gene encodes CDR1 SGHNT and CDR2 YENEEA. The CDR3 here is CASSLDPAGAANYGYTF. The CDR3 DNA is TGTGCCAGCAGCTTAGATCCGGCGGGAGCCGCTAACTATGGCTACACCTTC.

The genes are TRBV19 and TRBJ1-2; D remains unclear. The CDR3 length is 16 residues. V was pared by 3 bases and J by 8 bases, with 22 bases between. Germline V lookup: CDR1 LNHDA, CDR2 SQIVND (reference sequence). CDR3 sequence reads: CASSIAGREVWEGYTF. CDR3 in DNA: TGTGCCAGTAGTATCGCAGGAAGGGAAGTCTGGGAAGGCTACACCTTC.

The CDR3: CASSPRQSDTQYF. CDR3 nucleotides: TGTGCCAGCAGTCCCCGACAGTCAGATACGCAGTATTTT. The rearrangement uses TRBV6-6 and TRBJ2-3; tentatively, D is TRBD1 (5 bases). Germline CDR1 reads MNHNY; CDR2 reads SVGAGI (reference sequence). Trimming pared 5 bases from V and 4 bases from J, leaving 10 bases between. The CDR3 length is 13 residues.

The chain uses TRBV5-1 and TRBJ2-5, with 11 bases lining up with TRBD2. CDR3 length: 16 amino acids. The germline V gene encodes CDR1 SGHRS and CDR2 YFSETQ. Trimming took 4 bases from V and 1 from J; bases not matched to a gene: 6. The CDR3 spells CASSPPSGGIQETQYF. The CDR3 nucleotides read TGCGCCAGCAGCCCCCCTAGCGGGGGGATCCAAGAGACCCAGTACTTC.

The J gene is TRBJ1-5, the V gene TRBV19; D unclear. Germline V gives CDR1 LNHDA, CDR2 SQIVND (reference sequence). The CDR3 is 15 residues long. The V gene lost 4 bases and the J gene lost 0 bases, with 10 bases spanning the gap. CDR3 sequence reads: CASSSRTASNQPQHF. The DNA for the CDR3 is TGTGCCAGTAGTAGCAGGACTGCTAGCAATCAGCCCCAGCATTTT.

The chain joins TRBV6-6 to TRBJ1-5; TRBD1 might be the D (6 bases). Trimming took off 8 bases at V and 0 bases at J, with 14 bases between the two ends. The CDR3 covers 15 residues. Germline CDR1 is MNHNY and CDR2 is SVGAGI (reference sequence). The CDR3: CASGEGQHSNQPQHF. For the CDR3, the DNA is TGTGCCAGCGGGGAAGGACAGCATAGCAATCAGCCCCAGCATTTT.

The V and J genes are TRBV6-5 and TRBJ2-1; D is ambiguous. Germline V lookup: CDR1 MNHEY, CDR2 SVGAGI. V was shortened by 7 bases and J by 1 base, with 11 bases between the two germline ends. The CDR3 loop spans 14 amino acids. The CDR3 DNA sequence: TGTGCCAGCACTCGAGCCGGGTCCTACAATGAGCAGTTCTTC. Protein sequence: CASTRAGSYNEQFF.